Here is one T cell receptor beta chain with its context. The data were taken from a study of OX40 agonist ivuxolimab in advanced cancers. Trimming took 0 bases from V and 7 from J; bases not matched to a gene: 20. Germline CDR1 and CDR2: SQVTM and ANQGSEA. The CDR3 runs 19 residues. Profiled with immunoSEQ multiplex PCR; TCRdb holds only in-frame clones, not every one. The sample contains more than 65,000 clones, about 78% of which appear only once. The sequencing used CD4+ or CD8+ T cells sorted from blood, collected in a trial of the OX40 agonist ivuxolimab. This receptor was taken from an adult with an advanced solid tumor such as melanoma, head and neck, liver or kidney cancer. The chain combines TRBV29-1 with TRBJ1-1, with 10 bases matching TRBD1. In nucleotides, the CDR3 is TGCAGCGTTGAAGATCCCCGGGACAGGGGCGCCCCTGGGGCCCTTGAAGCTTTCTTT. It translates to CSVEDPRDRGAPGALEAFF.